Below, 4 T cell receptor beta chains from the same sample are listed, as sequenced in a study of T cell changes during pregnancy in multiple sclerosis (dated by TCRdb to about 2019). To prepare the library, the immunoSEQ multiplex PCR assay was applied. TCRdb re-hosts the immuneACCESS table, in-frame sequences only. Its copies lack some clones; in the studies checked, an unresolved V gene accounts for under half of them, and the cause for the rest is not known. Across this sample there are about 66,000 clones, with over 75% seen only once. Roughly 5.7% of the sample rests with the top ten. Sample: CD8+ T cells from peripheral blood mononuclear cells, taken before pregnancy. These receptor sequences come from a female donor with multiple sclerosis, enrolled in a pregnancy study.

The chain is built from TRBV2 and TRBJ2-2; the D is unclear. CDR1 is SNHLY, CDR2 FYNNEI, per germline. The CDR3 runs 13 residues. CDR3 bases: TGTGTCATAGACATTCCGAACACCGGGGAGCTGTTTTTT. Its protein is CVIDIPNTGELFF.

This clone was recorded a few times. The chain carries TRBV25-1 and TRBJ1-5; 8 bases are shared with TRBD1. V was pared by 4 bases and J by 2 bases, with 7 bases of the junction left unmatched. This CDR3 has 16 residues. Germline values: CDR1 MGHDK, CDR2 SYGVNS. CDR3 sequence reads: CASSVQGANGNQPQHF. The DNA for the CDR3 is TGTGCCAGCAGTGTTCAGGGGGCTAACGGCAATCAGCCCCAGCATTTT.

CDR3: CASSRGGGSGYTF. DNA for the CDR3: TGTGCCAGCAGCCGAGGCGGCGGGTCTGGCTACACCTTC. The chain links TRBV27 to TRBJ1-2; D ambiguous. Germline V gives CDR1 MNHEY, CDR2 SMNVEV (reference sequence). The CDR3 covers 13 residues. V shed 6 bases and J shed 7 bases, with 15 bases lying between them.

The rearrangement links TRBV2 to TRBJ1-1; 7 nucleotides align to TRBD1. The CDR3 sequence is 13 residues long. The ends lost 5 bases at V and 7 bases at J; junction bases unmatched: 7. Germline loops: CDR1 SNHLY, CDR2 FYNNEI. The CDR3 DNA is TGTGCCAGCAGTCCCGGGACAGCTAATGAAGCTTTCTTT. Its protein product is CASSPGTANEAFF.